Shown below are 28 T cell receptor beta chains from a single sample sequenced in a study of T cells in pancreatic ductal adenocarcinoma (dated by TCRdb to 2015 to 2018). The library was produced with the immunoSEQ multiplex PCR assay. TCRdb stores this immuneACCESS table with in-frame sequences only. Part of the clones is absent; in the studies checked, under half of the shortfall reflects unresolved V genes, and no reason is known for the rest. This sample comprises roughly 100,000 clones, about 95% of them detected only once. Around 3.2% of the sample rests with the top ten. The selected pancreatic ductal adenocarcinoma patients had received surgery without neoadjuvant therapy. Sequences were obtained from PBMCs. The receptors shown here come from a human donor with pancreatic ductal adenocarcinoma.

V usage is TRBV6-5 and J usage is TRBJ1-3; the D is unclear. Trimming removed 2 bases at V and 4 bases at J, with 6 bases between. Germline V gene data show CDR1 as MNHEY and CDR2 as SVGAGI. The CDR3 has 13 amino acids. The CDR3 coding sequence is TGTGCCAGCAGTTACCCCACAGGAAACACCATATATTTT. Translation gives CASSYPTGNTIYF.

The chain employs TRBV5-1 and TRBJ2-1; D unclear. Trimming removed 0 bases at V and 5 bases at J, with 6 bases between. The CDR3 is 13 residues long. CDR1 and CDR2 from the germline V gene are SGHRS and YFSETQ. In DNA form, the CDR3 reads TGCGCCAGCAGCTTGGTTCCAAACAATGAGCAGTTCTTC. Its protein product is CASSLVPNNEQFF.

This sequence joins TRBV6-5 and TRBJ1-1; perhaps TRBD1 as D (6 bases). CDR3 size: 14 residues. Germline V gene sequence: CDR1 MNHEY, CDR2 SVGAGI. V lost 0 bases and J lost 4, with 9 bases in between. CDR3 sequence reads: CASSYSRQATEAFF. Written as DNA, the CDR3 is TGTGCCAGCAGTTACTCGAGACAGGCCACTGAAGCTTTCTTT.

The chain combines TRBV5-4 with TRBJ2-7; the match to TRBD2 covers 8 bases. V trimming: 0 bases; J trimming: 6 bases; junction bases outside the gene matches: 8. Per germline, CDR1 SGHNT and CDR2 YYREEE (reference sequence). The CDR3 consists of 15 residues. DNA for the CDR3: TGTGCCAGCAGCTTGGGCGGCCGGGGGGGATTCGAGCAGTACTTC. Amino acids: CASSLGGRGGFEQYF.

The rearrangement joins TRBV11-2 to TRBJ2-4, with D possibly being TRBD2 (6 bases). V lost 5 bases and J 0 bases, leaving 17 bases between the germline ends. The CDR3 has 17 residues. CDR1 and CDR2 from the germline V gene are SGHAT and FQNNGV. The CDR3 coding sequence is TGTGCCAGCAGCCCGGGGCAGGGAGGCCTAGCCAAAAACATTCAGTACTTC. Translation gives CASSPGQGGLAKNIQYF.

Concerning this clone itself: One end of the junction does not line up with germline, which may come from a read error. The chain joins TRBV20-1 to TRBJ1-5; D might be TRBD1 (5 bases). This CDR3 is built from 11 residues. Germline V gene data show CDR1 as DFQATT and CDR2 as SNEGSKA (reference sequence). For the CDR3, the DNA is TGCAGTGCTAGGTGGCGGGACGGCTCGTATTTT. This gives the protein CSARWRDGSYF.

V gene TRBV19 combines with J gene TRBJ1-5; TRBD1 matches 9 bases. Germline V gene lookup returns CDR1 LNHDA and CDR2 SQIVND (reference sequence). V gave up 0 bases and J gave up 12 bases; unmatched junction bases: 3. CDR3 length: 13 residues. CDR3 sequence reads: CASSIDRDRVQHF. The CDR3 coding sequence is TGTGCCAGTAGTATAGACCGGGACAGGGTCCAGCATTTT.

The rearrangement uses TRBV2 and TRBJ1-5; the D gene is possibly TRBD1 (5 bases). CDR1 is SNHLY and CDR2 is FYNNEI in the germline V gene. This CDR3 is 14 amino acids long. V lost 4 bases and J lost 5, with 12 bases in between. CDR3 loop: CASSGGTEDQPQHF. The CDR3 DNA follows: TGTGCCAGCAGTGGAGGGACTGAGGATCAGCCCCAGCATTTT.

The V and J genes are TRBV6-5 and TRBJ1-1, with D maybe TRBD1 (5 bases). The CDR3 runs 15 residues. Germline-derived CDR1 and CDR2 are MNHEY and SVGAGI. V was trimmed by 2 bases and J by 3 bases, leaving 13 bases between them. The CDR3 here is CASSYQDSPDTEAFF. For the CDR3, the DNA is TGTGCCAGCAGTTACCAAGACAGCCCCGACACTGAAGCTTTCTTT.

The gene calls are TRBV12-5 and TRBJ2-3; 7 bases line up with TRBD1. The V gene end was trimmed by 7 bases and the J gene end by 3 bases; junction bases not matched to a gene: 7. CDR1 is LGHNT and CDR2 is FRNRAP in the germline V gene. The CDR3 has 14 amino acids. This chain's CDR3 is CASALGQLTDTQYF. CDR3 in DNA: TGTGCTAGTGCACTGGGACAGCTAACAGATACGCAGTATTTT.

J is TRBJ2-3 and V is TRBV5-1, with 8 bases identical to TRBD1. Germline-derived CDR1 and CDR2 are SGHRS and YFSETQ. The CDR3 loop spans 16 amino acids. V trimming: 0 bases; J trimming: 0 bases; junction bases outside the gene matches: 3. As DNA, the CDR3 is TGCGCCAGCAGCTTGGGGACAGGGCTTAGCACAGATACGCAGTATTTT. Protein product: CASSLGTGLSTDTQYF.

The chain joins TRBV2 to TRBJ2-5; 7 nucleotides agree with TRBD1. V was clipped by 4 bases and J by 2 bases; unmatched bases: 10. The CDR3 is 16 amino acids. The germline gives CDR1 SNHLY, CDR2 FYNNEI. The CDR3 protein is CASSVDRAYFQETQYF. CDR3 sequence (DNA): TGTGCCAGCAGTGTAGACAGGGCTTACTTTCAAGAGACCCAGTACTTC.

The chain recombines TRBV19 with TRBJ2-3; D perhaps matches TRBD1 (5 bases). This CDR3 comprises 13 residues. The V gene's germline CDR1 is LNHDA and CDR2 SQIVND (reference sequence). Trimming shortened V by 7 bases and J by 2 bases, and 10 bases separated the two germline ends. In DNA form, the CDR3 reads TGTGCCAGTAAGGTCAGGGACACAGATACGCAGTATTTT. Translating it yields CASKVRDTDTQYF.

The chain employs TRBV2 and TRBJ1-1; 7 bases are shared with TRBD1. There are 11 residues in the CDR3. V trimming: 6 bases; J trimming: 8 bases; junction bases outside the gene matches: 3. CDR1 and CDR2 from the germline V gene are SNHLY and FYNNEI. The CDR3 spells CASRTTGEAFF. The CDR3 DNA sequence: TGTGCCAGCAGGACGACAGGGGAAGCTTTCTTT. The full variable domain, rest sourced from reference TRBV2 and TRBJ1-1, is EPEVTQTPSHQVTQMGQEVILRCVPISNHLYFYWYRQILGQKVEFLVSFYNNEISEKSEIFDDQFSVERPDGSNFTLKIRSTKLEDSAMYFCASRTTGEAFFGQGTRLTVV.

This chain uses TRBV6-1 with TRBJ2-7, with D possibly TRBD2 on 6 matching bases. With 11 bases removed from V and 4 bases from J, the gap between germline ends came to 15 bases. Germline V CDR1 and CDR2: MNHNS, SASEGT. The CDR3 spans 12 residues. CDR3 nucleotide sequence: TGTGCCGTCATGGCGGGAAGATACGAGCAGTACTTC. Translation: CAVMAGRYEQYF.

The chain uses TRBV6-6 and TRBJ2-7, with a weak D call TRBD2 (6 bases). Germline lookup yields CDR1 MNHNY and CDR2 SVGAGI (reference sequence). V lost 2 bases, J lost 6 bases, and 14 bases lay in between. The CDR3 covers 14 residues. In DNA, the CDR3 is TGTGCCAGCAGTTACATCTCGGCCGGGGGCGAGCAGTACTTC. Translation: CASSYISAGGEQYF.

The chain couples TRBV2 to TRBJ1-1; TRBD1 matches at 8 bases. The CDR3 has 13 amino acids. With 6 bases clipped from V and 4 bases from J, the junction kept 4 bases outside the gene matches. Germline lookup yields CDR1 SNHLY and CDR2 FYNNEI. This chain's CDR3 is CASRWTGPTEAFF. The DNA for the CDR3 is TGTGCCAGCAGATGGACAGGGCCCACTGAAGCTTTCTTT.

The table lists this clone with a count of one. The chain employs TRBV6-1 and TRBJ2-5; TRBD1 might be the D (6 bases). Germline V gene lookup returns CDR1 MNHNS and CDR2 SASEGT. The V end lost 7 bases, the J end lost 5 bases, and 17 bases lay between the germline ends. This CDR3 comprises 14 residues. CDR3 in DNA: TGTGCCAGCAAACCGACCTCAGGGGTCGAGACCCAGTACTTC. Residues: CASKPTSGVETQYF.

V is TRBV7-2 and J is TRBJ1-1, with 8 bases matching TRBD1. Germline-derived CDR1 and CDR2 are SGHTA and FQGNSA. CDR3 length equals 16 residues. Unmatched junction bases numbered 13, after V lost 5 bases and J lost 5 bases. The CDR3 sequence: CASSNRQGSWGTEAFF. Here the CDR3 DNA reads TGTGCCAGCAGCAACAGACAGGGGAGCTGGGGAACTGAAGCTTTCTTT.

This chain uses TRBV11-2 with TRBJ2-5; tentatively, D is TRBD2 (5 bases). This CDR3 region has 13 residues. V lost 2 bases and J 4 bases, leaving 8 bases between the germline ends. The germline V gene encodes CDR1 SGHAT and CDR2 FQNNGV. The CDR3 nucleotides read TGTGCCAGCAGCTTAAGAGGGCGAGAGACCCAGTACTTC. Translating gives CASSLRGRETQYF.

This clone was seen once. V gene TRBV5-1 combines with J gene TRBJ1-1; the match to TRBD1 covers 9 bases. CDR3 size: 14 residues. Germline loops: CDR1 SGHRS, CDR2 YFSETQ. The V gene end was trimmed by 2 bases and the J gene end by 5 bases; junction bases not matched to a gene: 4. The CDR3 DNA sequence: TGCGCCAGCAGCTTCGGGACAGGGCAAACTGAAGCTTTCTTT. Translated: CASSFGTGQTEAFF.

The rearrangement uses TRBV6-1 and TRBJ1-1; D possibly corresponds to TRBD1 (6 bases). V lost 7 bases and J lost 4, with 16 bases in between. The CDR3 has 14 amino acids. Per the germline V gene, CDR1 is MNHNS and CDR2 is SASEGT. The CDR3, as DNA: TGTGCCAGCATTCGAACAGGGTCAGCCACTGAAGCTTTCTTT. Translated, it gives CASIRTGSATEAFF.

This chain connects TRBV6-4 to TRBJ1-1, with D uncertain. Germline loops: CDR1 MRHNA, CDR2 SNTAGT. The CDR3 totals 22 residues. Trimming cost V 0 bases and J 4 bases, with 33 bases left between them. CDR3 bases: TGTGCCAGCAGTGACTCGACGCCTGATCTGTCAATAATGGGAGGGTGGGGCACTGAAGCTTTCTTT. Translated, it gives CASSDSTPDLSIMGGWGTEAFF.

V usage is TRBV7-3 and J usage is TRBJ2-3; D perhaps matches TRBD2 (5 bases). The length of the CDR3 is 16 residues. Trimming removed 5 bases at V and 2 bases at J, with 17 bases between. Germline assignment: CDR1 SGHTA and CDR2 FQGTGA. CDR3 DNA sequence: TGTGCCAGCAGCCAAACCGGCCCCGGGGACACAGATACGCAGTATTTT. The encoded protein is CASSQTGPGDTDTQYF.

This clone appeared a single time. This CDR3 is CASSPAGGLAYEQYF. Written as DNA, the CDR3 is TGTGCCAGCAGTCCGGCCGGGGGATTGGCCTACGAGCAGTACTTC. The chain is built from TRBV6-5 and TRBJ2-7; possible D gene TRBD2, 6 bases. Trimming took off 5 bases at V and 2 bases at J, with 16 bases between the two ends. This CDR3 has 15 amino acids. Germline V gives CDR1 MNHEY, CDR2 SVGAGI.

J is TRBJ2-4 and V is TRBV7-9, with D tentatively TRBD2 (5 bases). The germline V gene has CDR1 SEHNR and CDR2 FQNEAQ (reference sequence). CDR3 length: 16 residues. V lost 4 bases and J lost 0, with 13 bases in between. As DNA, the CDR3 is TGTGCCAGCAGCTCCCCTAGCCCCGTAGCCAAAAACATTCAGTACTTC. This gives the protein CASSSPSPVAKNIQYF.

This rearrangement joins TRBV9 to TRBJ1-1; TRBD1 is a possible D gene (5 bases). The CDR3 totals 14 residues. Germline V gives CDR1 SGDLS, CDR2 YYNGEE. The V gene lost 4 bases and the J gene lost 5 bases, with 15 bases spanning the gap. The CDR3 bases are TGTGCCAGCAGCCTGAGTGGGGGGAGGACTGAAGCTTTCTTT. As protein: CASSLSGGRTEAFF.

The CDR3 sequence is CASSLAGIQGNGYTF. Here the CDR3 DNA reads TGTGCCAGCAGCTTAGCGGGGATCCAGGGTAACGGCTACACCTTC. The chain combines TRBV7-9 with TRBJ1-2; D is possibly TRBD1 (5 bases). Trimming took 0 bases from V and 8 from J, leaving 16 bases between them. Germline lookup yields CDR1 SEHNR and CDR2 FQNEAQ (reference sequence). CDR3 length: 15 amino acids.